One sample yielded the 13 T cell receptor beta chains listed below, sequenced in a study of control samples from healthy donors and cancer patients. Sequencing was performed with immunoSEQ multiplex PCR; in TCRdb, only in-frame clones are kept and a portion is missing. The sample records some 130,000 clones, 90% to 95% being singletons. Material for sequencing was PBMCs. These receptors came from a man in his fifties or sixties with head and neck cancer.

This clone was detected only once. This rearrangement joins TRBV28 to TRBJ2-7; D ambiguous. The V end lost 6 bases, the J end lost 1 base, and 10 bases lay between the germline ends. The germline V gene has CDR1 MDHEN and CDR2 SYDVKM. The CDR3 is made up of 13 amino acids. CDR3 nucleotides: TGTGCCAGCAGCCCGCCCGAATCCTACGAGCAGTACTTC. It encodes CASSPPESYEQYF. Filled out from reference TRBV28 and TRBJ2-7, the complete variable domain reads DVKVTQSSRYLVKRTGEKVFLECVQDMDHENMFWYRQDPGLGLRLIYFSYDVKMKEKGDIPEGYSVSREKKERFSLILESASTNQTSMYLCASSPPESYEQYFGPGTRLTVT.

The rearrangement links TRBV7-7 to TRBJ2-3; 15 bases map to TRBD2. CDR1 is SSHAT and CDR2 is FNYEAQ in the germline V gene (reference sequence). This CDR3 has 16 amino acids. V lost 5 bases, J lost 11 bases, and 11 bases stayed unmatched. This CDR3 is CASSPLGTSGGQGQYF. CDR3 coding DNA: TGTGCCAGCAGCCCCCTGGGGACTAGCGGGGGGCAGGGGCAGTATTTT.

This clone has a handful of counts. The chain is built from TRBV6-2 or TRBV6-3 and TRBJ2-2; TRBD2 might be the D (6 bases). Germline V gene sequence: CDR1 MNHEY, CDR2 SVGEGT. The V gene lost 4 bases and the J gene lost 2 bases, with 23 bases spanning the gap. The CDR3 is 19 amino acids. The DNA for the CDR3 is TGTGCCAGCAGTTTTGCGGTTCCGATATACGGGGGAAACACCGGGGAGCTGTTTTTT. Translated: CASSFAVPIYGGNTGELFF.

The rearrangement joins TRBV20-1 to TRBJ2-7; 7 bases agree with TRBD1. The junction had 8 bases not matched to a gene; V was cut back by 3 bases and J by 0 bases. This CDR3 contains 15 residues. The germline gives CDR1 DFQATT, CDR2 SNEGSKA (reference sequence). The CDR3 protein is CSASPRDRASYEQYF. CDR3 DNA sequence: TGCAGTGCTAGTCCCCGGGACAGAGCCTCCTACGAGCAGTACTTC.

The CDR3 DNA is TGTGCCACCTTTCCGCGGCCCTATAATTCACCCCTCCACTTT. As protein: CATFPRPYNSPLHF. V and J are TRBV28 and TRBJ1-6; D gene unclear. V lost 10 bases, J lost 2 bases, and 12 bases lay in between. Germline V lookup: CDR1 MDHEN, CDR2 SYDVKM. The CDR3 covers 14 residues.

This rearrangement joins TRBV18 to TRBJ1-1; TRBD1 is a possible D gene (6 bases). The CDR3 loop spans 13 amino acids. Germline loops: CDR1 KGHSH, CDR2 LQKENI. V lost 3 bases and J lost 4, with 9 bases in between. CDR3 loop: CASSPGAITEAFF. As DNA, the CDR3 is TGTGCCAGCTCACCGGGGGCGATCACTGAAGCTTTCTTT. Complete variable domain (other parts from reference TRBV18 and TRBJ1-1): NAGVMQNPRHLVRRRGQEARLRCSPMKGHSHVYWYRQLPEEGLKFMVYLQKENIIDESGMPKERFSAEFPKEGPSILRIQQVVRGDSAAYFCASSPGAITEAFFGQGTRLTVV.

This clone was observed once. This chain joins TRBV6-5 and TRBJ2-7; D call uncertain. V lost 10 bases and J lost 5, with 21 bases in between. Germline V lookup: CDR1 MNHEY, CDR2 SVGAGI. The CDR3 covers 14 residues. The CDR3 region has the DNA TGTGCCACCTTCCGCCAAGGGCTTCCCCACGAGCAGTACTTC. This translates into CATFRQGLPHEQYF.

This clone was detected only once. The CDR3 sequence is CSVESDTDTQYF. As DNA, the CDR3 is TGCAGCGTTGAGTCGGATACAGATACGCAGTATTTT. The J gene is TRBJ2-3, the V gene TRBV29-1; no clear D. Germline V gene lookup returns CDR1 SQVTM and CDR2 ANQGSEA. This CDR3 is built from 12 residues. The V and J ends lost 3 bases and 3 bases respectively, with 7 bases between them.

The chain recombines TRBV28 with TRBJ1-1; D ambiguous. Trimming removed 7 bases from V and 2 bases from J, with 11 bases in between. Germline V gene data show CDR1 as MDHEN and CDR2 as SYDVKM. This CDR3 comprises 13 residues. The CDR3 loop is CASKAGFNTEAFF. CDR3 sequence (DNA): TGTGCCAGCAAAGCAGGCTTTAACACTGAAGCTTTCTTT.

Here the CDR3 reads CASSWTFSGTGMTDTQYF. The CDR3, as DNA: TGTGCCAGCAGCTGGACTTTCTCCGGGACAGGGATGACAGATACGCAGTATTTT. The chain recombines TRBV11-2 with TRBJ2-3; 9 bases are shared with TRBD1. Trimming removed 4 bases from V and 3 bases from J; junction bases left unmatched: 14. Germline lookup yields CDR1 SGHAT and CDR2 FQNNGV. The CDR3 loop spans 18 amino acids.

V is TRBV27 and J is TRBJ2-4, with 12 nucleotides matching TRBD2. This CDR3 region has 17 residues. CDR1 and CDR2 from the germline V gene are MNHEY and SMNVEV (reference sequence). V lost 6 bases, J lost 1 base, and 7 bases stayed unmatched. DNA of the CDR3: TGTGCCAGCAGACCTAGCGGGGGGGCCATGGCCAAAAACATTCAGTACTTC. It encodes CASRPSGGAMAKNIQYF.

The rearrangement uses TRBV30 and TRBJ2-5, with a weak D call TRBD2 (6 bases). Germline V gene lookup returns CDR1 GTSNPN and CDR2 SVGIG (reference sequence). The CDR3 runs 15 residues. V gave up 2 bases and J gave up 5 bases, with 18 bases separating them. CDR3 in amino acids: CAWSPLGTAGETQYF. In DNA, the CDR3 is TGTGCCTGGAGTCCCCTTGGGACGGCGGGGGAGACCCAGTACTTC. Full variable domain (outside the CDR3, taken from reference TRBV30 and TRBJ2-5): SQTIHQWPATLVQPVGSPLSLECTVEGTSNPNLYWYRQAAGRGLQLLFYSVGIGQISSEVPQNLSASRPQDRQFILSSKKLLLSDSGFYLCAWSPLGTAGETQYFGPGTRLLVL.

As concerns this clone: A much larger clone lies a single base off, so this may be a read error. The identical CDR3 is also encoded by other nucleotide sequences in the sample. This chain joins TRBV9 and TRBJ2-2; 9 bases are a match to TRBD2. V lost 1 base, J lost 1 base, and 8 bases stayed unmatched. Germline V gene data show CDR1 as SGDLS and CDR2 as YYNGEE. This CDR3 has 18 amino acids. CDR3: CASSVRRCGGENTGELFF. The CDR3 DNA reads TGTGCCAGCAGCGTAAGGCGGTGCGGGGGGGAGAACACCGGGGAGCTGTTTTTT.